This TCR beta chain was identified during a study of CD8+ T cells in alopecia areata. A panel of CD4, CD8alpha, NKG2D, NKG2ACE and other markers served to sort pooled cutaneous lymph node cells. The CDR3 contains 14 residues. Trimming took 0 bases from V and 3 from J, leaving 7 bases between them. The germline V gene has CDR1 LGHNA and CDR2 YNLKQL (reference sequence). This clone came up a few times. Gene names are mouse gene names. The read ends 4 residues shy of where the CDR3 ends; the end is completed using the germline J gene. Following extraction, RNA underwent reverse transcription to cDNA, which served as the sequencing template. Some clones are missing from TCRdb's copy, which holds only in-frame ones; the method was immunoSEQ multiplex PCR. The table lists more than 250,000 clones, with no singletons.

Sample: CD4+ T cells sorted from a lymph node. This receptor was taken from a C3H/HeJ mouse with alopecia areata. Strain MHC haplotype: H2-k. The rearrangement links TRBV5 to TRBJ2-5; D uncertain. The CDR3 region is CASSQESLQDTQYF. The covered CDR3 bases are TGTGCCAGCAGCCAAGAGTCACTTCAAGAC.